This entry concerns a single TCR beta chain. Its antigen is not known. Sequencing of the DNA from cultured CD4+ T cells was carried out with the Oncomine TCR Beta short-read assay. Via MiXCR, TCRdb re-called the PCR reads, giving one row per CDR3 protein. Counted here are about 4,000 distinct CDR3 sequences, 30% to 40% occurring once; the ten biggest clones make up roughly 27%. These data originate in a study of vaccination and CD4 T cells after COVID-19. V shed 6 bases and J 7 bases; nucleotides not matched to a gene: 14. The germline CDR1 and CDR2 sequences are DFQATT and SNEGSKA (reference sequence). There are 14 residues in the CDR3. Noted treatment: roughly 10-day PBMC culture with coronavirus spike peptide pools or control peptides (ViraFEST assay).

Sequenced input: CD4+ T cells from blood, cultured in vitro. The chain is built from TRBV20-1 and TRBJ1-2; 7 bases agree with TRBD1. The source is a human donor who had recovered from COVID-19. This CDR3 is CSARRRTGDGGYTF. CDR3 DNA sequence: TGCAGTGCCAGGCGGAGGACAGGTGATGGTGGCTACACCTTC.